The clone carrying this TCR beta chain appeared a few times. No antigen is known for it. The CDR3 loop spans 13 amino acids. J gave up 7 bases and V 8 bases, and 7 bases lay outside the gene matches. Germline V lookup: CDR1 SNHLY, CDR2 FYNNEI. Every bit of the isolated RNA underwent reverse transcription, so sequencing read expressed TCRB transcripts. Sequencing was performed with immunoSEQ multiplex PCR; in TCRdb, only in-frame clones are kept and a portion is missing. Of about 250,000 clones in the sample, approximately 10% were seen once. Every single donor gave one heparinised blood draw, and these averaged about 120 mL. CD4+ naive, central memory, regulatory and stem cell-like memory cells were sorted via CD45RO/CCR7/CD25/CD127/CD95/CD27. The data were obtained in a study of beta chain features in type 1 diabetes. Study outcomes and limitations: When Type 1 diabetes patients were examined, their TCRB CDR3s proved moderately but significantly shorter in all four CD4+ subsets. At VDJ recombination sites, type 1 diabetes patients had fewer insertions and more deleted nucleotides.

Material: naive CD4+ T cells from blood. V gene TRBV2 combines with J gene TRBJ2-1; 8 positions agree with TRBD1. This TCR was sampled from a man in his thirties or forties with type 1 diabetes. CDR3 region: CASLIDRGNEQFF. The CDR3 nucleotides are TGTGCCAGCCTTATCGACAGGGGAAATGAGCAGTTCTTC.